The TCR beta chain described here comes from a study of CD8 T cells in Susac syndrome. The wider study: When their blood was taken, patients with Susac syndrome were therapy-naive, taking corticosteroids, or taking intravenous immunoglobulin alone.

With 5 bases clipped from V and 8 bases from J, the junction kept 8 bases outside the gene matches. From germline, CDR1 is SGHAT and CDR2 FQNNGV. The CDR3 totals 13 residues. A quantity of about 0.5 to 1 ug RNA underwent reverse transcription using random hexamers. The TCR beta CDR3 was amplified by immunoSEQ multiplex PCR across 54 Vbeta, 13 Jbeta. TCRdb reprocessed the immunoSEQ multiplex PCR reads via MiXCR and lists one record per CDR3 protein. The sample lists over 130,000 distinct CDR3 sequences, over 90% occurring once. The clonotype comes from a human donor with Susac syndrome. The chain combines TRBV11-2 with TRBJ1-1, with 7 bases that match TRBD1. Sequenced input: CD4+ T cells from PBMCs. DNA of the CDR3: TGTGCCAGCAGCCCACAGGGGAGGGCCGAAGCTTTCTTT. This codes for CASSPQGRAEAFF.